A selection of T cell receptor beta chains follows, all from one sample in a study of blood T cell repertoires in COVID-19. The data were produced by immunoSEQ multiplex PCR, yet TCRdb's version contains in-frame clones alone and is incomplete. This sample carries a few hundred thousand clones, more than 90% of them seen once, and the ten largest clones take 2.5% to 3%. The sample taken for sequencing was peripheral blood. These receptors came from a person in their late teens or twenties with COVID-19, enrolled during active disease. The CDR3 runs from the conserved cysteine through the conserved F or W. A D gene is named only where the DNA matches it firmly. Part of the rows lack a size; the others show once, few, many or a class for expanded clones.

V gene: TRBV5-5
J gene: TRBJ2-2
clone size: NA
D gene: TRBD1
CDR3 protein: CASSPGTGDGGELFF
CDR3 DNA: TGTGCCAGCAGCCCCGGGACAGGGGATGGCGGGGAGCTGTTTTTT

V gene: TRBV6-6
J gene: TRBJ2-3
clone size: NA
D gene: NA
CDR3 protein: CASGAGRTDTQYF
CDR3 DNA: TGTGCCAGTGGGGCAGGAAGAACAGATACGCAGTATTTT

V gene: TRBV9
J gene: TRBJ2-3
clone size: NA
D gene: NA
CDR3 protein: CASSVATGKLDTQYF
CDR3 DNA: TGTGCCAGCAGCGTAGCTACGGGGAAACTGGATACGCAGTATTTT

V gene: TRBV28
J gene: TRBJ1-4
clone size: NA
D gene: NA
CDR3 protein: CATLDSSNEKLFF
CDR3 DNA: TGTGCCACCCTGGACAGTTCTAATGAAAAACTGTTTTTT

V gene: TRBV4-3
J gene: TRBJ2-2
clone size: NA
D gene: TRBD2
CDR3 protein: CASSQEFYLRPMAGGNTGELFF
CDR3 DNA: TGCGCCAGCAGCCAAGAATTTTACCTACGCCCTATGGCGGGAGGGAACACCGGGGAGCTGTTTTTT

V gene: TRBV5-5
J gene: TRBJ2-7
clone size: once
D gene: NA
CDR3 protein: CASSLTGLYEQYF
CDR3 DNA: TGTGCCAGCAGCTTGACAGGGCTCTACGAGCAGTACTTC

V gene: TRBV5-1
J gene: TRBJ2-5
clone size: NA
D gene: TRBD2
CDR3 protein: CASSLFSGNQETQYF
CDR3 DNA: TGCGCCAGCAGCTTATTTAGCGGGAACCAAGAGACCCAGTACTTC

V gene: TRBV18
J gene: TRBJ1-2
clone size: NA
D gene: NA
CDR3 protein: CASSRDNTNYGYTF
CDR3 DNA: TGTGCCAGCTCGAGGGACAACACTAACTATGGCTACACCTTC

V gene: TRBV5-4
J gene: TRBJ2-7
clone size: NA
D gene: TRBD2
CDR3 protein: CASSSTSGPYEQYF
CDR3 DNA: TGTGCCAGCAGCTCCACTAGCGGACCCTACGAGCAGTACTTC

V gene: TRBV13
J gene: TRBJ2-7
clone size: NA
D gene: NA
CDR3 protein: CASSPAGGGKTYEQYF
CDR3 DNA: TGTGCCAGCAGCCCCGCTGGTGGGGGCAAAACCTACGAGCAGTACTTC

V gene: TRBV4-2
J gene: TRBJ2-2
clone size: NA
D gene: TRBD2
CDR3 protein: CASSQGLAGNTGELFF
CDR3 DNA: TGTGCCAGCAGCCAAGGCCTAGCGGGAAACACCGGGGAGCTGTTTTTT

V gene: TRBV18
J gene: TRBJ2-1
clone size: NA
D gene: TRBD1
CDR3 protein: CASSGQGGVGEQFF
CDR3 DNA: TGTGCCAGCTCAGGACAGGGAGGAGTTGGTGAGCAGTTCTTC

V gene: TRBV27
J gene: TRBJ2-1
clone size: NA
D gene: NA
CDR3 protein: CASSLSRASGAPYNEQFF
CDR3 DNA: TGTGCCAGCAGTTTATCAAGGGCATCGGGAGCACCCTACAATGAGCAGTTCTTC

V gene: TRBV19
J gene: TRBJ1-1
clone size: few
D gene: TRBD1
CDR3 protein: CASRLGTGVGTEAFF
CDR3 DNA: TGTGCCAGTAGACTCGGGACAGGTGTCGGCACTGAAGCTTTCTTT

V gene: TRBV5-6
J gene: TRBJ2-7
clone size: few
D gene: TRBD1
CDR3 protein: CASSRDSYSTYEQYF
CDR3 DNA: TGTGCCAGCAGCCGGGACAGCTACTCGACCTACGAGCAGTACTTC

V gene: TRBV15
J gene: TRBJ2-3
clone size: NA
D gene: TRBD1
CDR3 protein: CATSRDWTGASVDGTDTQYF
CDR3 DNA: TGTGCCACCAGCAGAGATTGGACAGGGGCAAGTGTAGACGGCACAGATACGCAGTATTTT

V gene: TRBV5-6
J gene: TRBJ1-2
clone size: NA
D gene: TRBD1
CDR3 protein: CASSAGQPVGYTF
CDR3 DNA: TGTGCCAGCAGCGCGGGACAGCCAGTGGGCTACACCTTC

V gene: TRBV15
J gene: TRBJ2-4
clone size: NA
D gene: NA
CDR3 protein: CATSRASAGRLFPLAKNIQYF
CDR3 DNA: TGTGCCACCAGCAGAGCATCGGCAGGGCGGTTATTCCCCTTAGCCAAAAACATTCAGTACTTC

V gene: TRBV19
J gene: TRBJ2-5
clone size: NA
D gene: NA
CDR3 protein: CASSMWSQETQYF
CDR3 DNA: TGTGCCAGTAGTATGTGGAGCCAAGAGACCCAGTACTTC

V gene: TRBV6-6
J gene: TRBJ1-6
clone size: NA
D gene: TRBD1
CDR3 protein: CASSTDRVNSPLHF
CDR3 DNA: TGTGCCAGCAGTACGGACAGGGTGAATTCACCCCTCCACTTT

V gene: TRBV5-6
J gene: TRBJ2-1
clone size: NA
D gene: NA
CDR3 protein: CASSLDGVSSYNEQFF
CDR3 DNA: TGTGCCAGCAGCTTGGACGGGGTAAGCTCCTACAATGAGCAGTTCTTC

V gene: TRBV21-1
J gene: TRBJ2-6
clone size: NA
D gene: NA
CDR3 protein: CASSKLGNAGGAKSSGANVLTF
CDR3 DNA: TGTGCCAGCAGCAAATTGGGCAACGCAGGGGGCGCCAAGAGTTCTGGGGCCAACGTCCTGACTTTC